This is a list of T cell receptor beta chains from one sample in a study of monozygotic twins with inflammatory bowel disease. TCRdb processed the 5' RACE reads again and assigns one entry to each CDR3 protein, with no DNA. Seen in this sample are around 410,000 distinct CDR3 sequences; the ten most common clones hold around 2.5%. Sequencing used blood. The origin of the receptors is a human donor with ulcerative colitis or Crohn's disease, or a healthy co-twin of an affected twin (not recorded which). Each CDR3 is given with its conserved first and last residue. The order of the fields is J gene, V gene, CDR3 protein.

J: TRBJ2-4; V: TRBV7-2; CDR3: CASSQGVNIQYF
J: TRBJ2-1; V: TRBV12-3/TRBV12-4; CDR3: CASKQGGRGYNEQFF
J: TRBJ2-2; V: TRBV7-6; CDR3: CASSLGERANTGELFF
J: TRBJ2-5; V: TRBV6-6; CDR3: CASNSRAGQETQYF
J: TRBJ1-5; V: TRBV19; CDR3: CASSKYGGQNNQPQHF
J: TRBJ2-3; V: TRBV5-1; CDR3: CASSRGLAGEDTQYF
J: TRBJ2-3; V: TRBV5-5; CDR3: CASSSWFRDRVFADTQYF
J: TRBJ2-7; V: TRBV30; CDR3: CAWSDIRYEQYF
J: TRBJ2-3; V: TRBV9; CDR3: CASSEGDSGTSTDTQYF
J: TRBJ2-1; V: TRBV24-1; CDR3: CATSERGLAGVYNEQFF
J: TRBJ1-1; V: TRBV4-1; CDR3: CASSHYGQGAWVTEAFF
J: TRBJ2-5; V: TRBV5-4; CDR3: CASSLGGGTMYETQYF
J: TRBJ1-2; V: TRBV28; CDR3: CASSLGYYGYTF
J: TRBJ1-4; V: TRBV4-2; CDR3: CASSQGEGGNEKLFF
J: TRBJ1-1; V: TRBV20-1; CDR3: CSAINSQTTEAFF
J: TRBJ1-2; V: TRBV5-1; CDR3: CASSLEGGQGSGGYTF
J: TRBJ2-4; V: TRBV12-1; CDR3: CASSLGTVKNIQYF
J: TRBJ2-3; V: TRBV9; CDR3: CASSPGTSGRATDTQYF
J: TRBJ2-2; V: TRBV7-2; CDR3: CASSYWGASTGELFF
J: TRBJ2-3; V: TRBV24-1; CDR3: CATSDAGTSGIDTQYF
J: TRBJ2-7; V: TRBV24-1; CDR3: CATSEAGTDEQYF
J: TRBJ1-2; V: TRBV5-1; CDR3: CASSPTGQGNYGYTF
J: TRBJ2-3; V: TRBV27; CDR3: CASSPTRDTQYF
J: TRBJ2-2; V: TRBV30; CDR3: CAWAAGTGELFF
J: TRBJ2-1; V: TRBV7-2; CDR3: CASSSGLYNEQFF
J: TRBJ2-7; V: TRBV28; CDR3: CASSLTGVHDQYF
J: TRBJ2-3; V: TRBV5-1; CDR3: CASSLGGAGGLSTDTQYF
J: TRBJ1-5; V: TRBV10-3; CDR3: CAISESSGGHYQPQHF
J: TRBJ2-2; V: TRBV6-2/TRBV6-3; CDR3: CASSYSRTSGRRNTGELFF
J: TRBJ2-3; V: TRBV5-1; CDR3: CASSSSGGPRDTQYF
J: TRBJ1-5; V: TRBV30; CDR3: CAWSYREDQPQHF
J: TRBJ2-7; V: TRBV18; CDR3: CASSPSPGYYEQYF
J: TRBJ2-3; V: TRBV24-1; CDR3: CATEEGLTDTQYF
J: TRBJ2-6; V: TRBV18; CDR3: CASDSSGANVLTF
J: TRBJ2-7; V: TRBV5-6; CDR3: CASSPSPGDEQYF